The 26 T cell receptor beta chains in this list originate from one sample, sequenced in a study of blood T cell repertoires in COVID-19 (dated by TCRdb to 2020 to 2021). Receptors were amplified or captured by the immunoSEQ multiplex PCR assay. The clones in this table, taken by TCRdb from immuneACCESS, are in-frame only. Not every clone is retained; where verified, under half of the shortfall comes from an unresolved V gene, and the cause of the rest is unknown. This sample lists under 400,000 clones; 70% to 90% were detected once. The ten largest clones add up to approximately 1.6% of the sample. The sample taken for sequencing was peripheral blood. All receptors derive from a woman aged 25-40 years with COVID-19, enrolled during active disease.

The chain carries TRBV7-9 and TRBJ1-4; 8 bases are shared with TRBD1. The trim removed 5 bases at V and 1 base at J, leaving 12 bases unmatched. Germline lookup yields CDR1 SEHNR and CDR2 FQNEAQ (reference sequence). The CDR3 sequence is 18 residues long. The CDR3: CASSPRVTGVETNEKLFF. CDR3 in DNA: TGTGCCAGCAGCCCGCGCGTGACAGGGGTAGAAACTAATGAAAAACTGTTTTTT.

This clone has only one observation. CDR3 protein: CASSFGTSGFNEQFF. In DNA form, the CDR3 reads TGTGCCAGCAGCTTCGGGACTAGCGGATTCAATGAGCAGTTCTTC. The chain is built from TRBV5-5 and TRBJ2-1, with TRBD2 matching 11 bases. The V gene end was trimmed by 2 bases and the J gene end by 6 bases; junction bases not matched to a gene: 4. This CDR3 contains 15 residues. Germline-derived CDR1 and CDR2 are SGHKS and YYEKEE (reference sequence).

The CDR3 here is CASSEQVGVTDTQYF. The CDR3 bases are TGTGCCAGCAGTGAACAAGTCGGAGTCACAGATACGCAGTATTTT. This chain links TRBV2 with TRBJ2-3; D uncertain. This CDR3 contains 15 residues. The V end lost 2 bases, the J end lost 2 bases, and 11 bases lay between the germline ends. CDR1 is SNHLY and CDR2 is FYNNEI in the germline V gene.

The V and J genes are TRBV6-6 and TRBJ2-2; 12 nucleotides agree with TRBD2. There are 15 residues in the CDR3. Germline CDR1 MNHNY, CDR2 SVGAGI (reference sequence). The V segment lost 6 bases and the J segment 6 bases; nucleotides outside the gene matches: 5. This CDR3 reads CASRGLAGYAGELFF. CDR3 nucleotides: TGTGCCAGCAGAGGACTAGCGGGGTACGCCGGGGAGCTGTTTTTT.

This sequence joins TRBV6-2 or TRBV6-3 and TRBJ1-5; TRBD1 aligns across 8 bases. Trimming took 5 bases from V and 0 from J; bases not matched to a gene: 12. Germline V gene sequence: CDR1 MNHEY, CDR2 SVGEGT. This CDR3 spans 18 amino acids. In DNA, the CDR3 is TGTGCCAGCAGTGTCCGGGACAGGCCCAACAATAGCAATCAGCCCCAGCATTTT. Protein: CASSVRDRPNNSNQPQHF.

The CDR3 region is CASSSTTGGGGEKLFF. In DNA form, the CDR3 reads TGTGCCAGCAGCAGCACGACAGGGGGAGGGGGTGAAAAACTGTTTTTT. This chain connects TRBV28 to TRBJ1-4, with 9 bases lining up with TRBD1. Losses at the gene ends were 6 bases for V and 7 bases for J; bases not matched to a gene: 12. Per the germline V gene, CDR1 is MDHEN and CDR2 is SYDVKM. The CDR3 is 16 residues long.

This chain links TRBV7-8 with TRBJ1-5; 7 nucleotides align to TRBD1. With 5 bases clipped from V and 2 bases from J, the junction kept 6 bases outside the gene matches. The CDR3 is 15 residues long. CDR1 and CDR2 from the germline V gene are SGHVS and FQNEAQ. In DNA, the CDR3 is TGTGCCAGCAGCCCTGACAGGGTTGGCAATCAGCCCCAGCATTTT. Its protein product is CASSPDRVGNQPQHF.

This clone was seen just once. CDR3 in amino acids: CASSALAGGQETQYF. In DNA form, the CDR3 reads TGTGCCAGCAGCGCCTTAGCGGGGGGGCAAGAGACCCAGTACTTC. The V gene is TRBV5-5, the J gene TRBJ2-5; TRBD2 matches 11 bases. V shed 4 bases and J 2 bases; nucleotides not matched to a gene: 4. Germline V lookup: CDR1 SGHKS, CDR2 YYEKEE (reference sequence). There are 15 residues in the CDR3.

This chain's CDR3 is CASSLQGRLSNQPQHF. The CDR3 DNA reads as TGTGCCAGCAGTCTACAGGGAAGGCTTAGCAATCAGCCCCAGCATTTT. V and J are TRBV27 and TRBJ1-5; tentatively, D is TRBD1 (6 bases). Trimming took 5 bases from V and 0 from J, leaving 14 bases between them. Germline loops: CDR1 MNHEY, CDR2 SMNVEV (reference sequence). The CDR3 runs 16 residues.

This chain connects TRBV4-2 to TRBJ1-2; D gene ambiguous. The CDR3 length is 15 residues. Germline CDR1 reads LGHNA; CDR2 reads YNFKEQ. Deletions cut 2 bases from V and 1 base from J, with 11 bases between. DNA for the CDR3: TGTGCCAGCAGCCAATCGGAGTGGAATAACTATGGCTACACCTTC. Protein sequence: CASSQSEWNNYGYTF.

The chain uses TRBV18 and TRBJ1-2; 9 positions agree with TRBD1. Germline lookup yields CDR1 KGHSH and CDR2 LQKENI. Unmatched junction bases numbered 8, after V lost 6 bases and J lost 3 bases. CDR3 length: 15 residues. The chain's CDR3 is CASSPGQGTDYGYTF. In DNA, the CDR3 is TGTGCCAGCTCTCCAGGACAGGGGACGGACTATGGCTACACCTTC. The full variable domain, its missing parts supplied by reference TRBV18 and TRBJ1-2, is NAGVMQNPRHLVRRRGQEARLRCSPMKGHSHVYWYRQLPEEGLKFMVYLQKENIIDESGMPKERFSAEFPKEGPSILRIQQVVRGDSAAYFCASSPGQGTDYGYTFGSGTRLTVV.

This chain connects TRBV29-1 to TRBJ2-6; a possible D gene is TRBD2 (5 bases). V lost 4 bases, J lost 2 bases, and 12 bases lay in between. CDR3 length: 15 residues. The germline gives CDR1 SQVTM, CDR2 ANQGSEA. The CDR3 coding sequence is TGCAGCGTTGCGAGGGTGAGCGCTGGGGCCAACGTCCTGACTTTC. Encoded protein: CSVARVSAGANVLTF.

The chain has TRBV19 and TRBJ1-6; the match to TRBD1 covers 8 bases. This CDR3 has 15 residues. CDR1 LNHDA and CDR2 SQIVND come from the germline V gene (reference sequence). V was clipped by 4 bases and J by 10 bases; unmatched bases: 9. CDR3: CASSTPDRVKSPLHF. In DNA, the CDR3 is TGTGCCAGTAGTACCCCGGACAGGGTAAAGTCACCCCTCCACTTT.

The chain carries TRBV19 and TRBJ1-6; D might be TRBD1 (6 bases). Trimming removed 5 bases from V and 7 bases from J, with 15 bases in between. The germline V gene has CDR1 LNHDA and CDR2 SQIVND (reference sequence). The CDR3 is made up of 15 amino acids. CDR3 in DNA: TGTGCCAGTAGTCGCCAGCCAGGGACAAATTCACCCCTCCACTTT. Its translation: CASSRQPGTNSPLHF.

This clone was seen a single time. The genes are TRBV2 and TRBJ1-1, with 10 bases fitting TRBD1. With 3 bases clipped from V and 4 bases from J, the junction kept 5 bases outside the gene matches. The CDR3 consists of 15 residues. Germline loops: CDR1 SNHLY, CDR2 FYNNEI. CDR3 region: CASSDRRDRGTEAFF. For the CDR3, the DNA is TGTGCCAGCAGTGACCGGCGGGACAGGGGCACTGAAGCTTTCTTT.

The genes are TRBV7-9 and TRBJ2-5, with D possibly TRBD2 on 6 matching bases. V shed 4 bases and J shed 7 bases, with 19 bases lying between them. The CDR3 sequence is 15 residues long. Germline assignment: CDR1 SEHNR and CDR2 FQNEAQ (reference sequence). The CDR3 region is CASSWSGQPIGTQYF. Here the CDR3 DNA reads TGTGCCAGCAGCTGGAGCGGGCAACCAATTGGGACCCAGTACTTC.

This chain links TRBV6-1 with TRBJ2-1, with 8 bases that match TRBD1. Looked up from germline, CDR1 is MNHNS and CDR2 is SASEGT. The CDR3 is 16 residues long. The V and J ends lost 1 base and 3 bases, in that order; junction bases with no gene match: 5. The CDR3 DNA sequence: TGTGCCAGCAGTGAAGTTCTTACAGGGGGCTACAATGAGCAGTTCTTC. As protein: CASSEVLTGGYNEQFF.

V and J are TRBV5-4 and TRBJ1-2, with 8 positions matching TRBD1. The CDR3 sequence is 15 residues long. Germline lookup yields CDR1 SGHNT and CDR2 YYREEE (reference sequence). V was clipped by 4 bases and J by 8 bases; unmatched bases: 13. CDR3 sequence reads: CASSKSDRGKSGYTF. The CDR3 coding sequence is TGTGCCAGCAGCAAATCCGACAGGGGCAAGAGCGGCTACACCTTC. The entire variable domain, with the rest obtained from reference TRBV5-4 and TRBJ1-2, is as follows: ETGVTQSPTHLIKTRGQQVTLRCSSQSGHNTVSWYQQALGQGPQFIFQYYREEENGRGNFPPRFSGLQFPNYSSELNVNALELDDSALYLCASSKSDRGKSGYTFGSGTRLTVV.

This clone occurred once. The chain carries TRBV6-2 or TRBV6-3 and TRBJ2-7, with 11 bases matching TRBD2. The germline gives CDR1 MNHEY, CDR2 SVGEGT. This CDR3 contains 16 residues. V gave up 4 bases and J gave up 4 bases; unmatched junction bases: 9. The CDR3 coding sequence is TGTGCCAGCAGTTTCGCCGGGACTAGCGGTATATACGAGCAGTACGTC. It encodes CASSFAGTSGIYEQYV.

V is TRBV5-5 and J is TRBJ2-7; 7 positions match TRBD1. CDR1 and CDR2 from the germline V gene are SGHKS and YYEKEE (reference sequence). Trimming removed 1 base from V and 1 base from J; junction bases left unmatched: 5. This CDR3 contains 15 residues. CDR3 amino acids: CASSLTQGRSYEQYF. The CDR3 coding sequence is TGTGCCAGCAGCTTGACACAGGGGCGATCCTACGAGCAGTACTTC. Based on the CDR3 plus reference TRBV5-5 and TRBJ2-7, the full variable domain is DAGVTQSPTHLIKTRGQQVTLRCSPISGHKSVSWYQQVLGQGPQFIFQYYEKEERGRGNFPDRFSARQFPNYSSELNVNALLLGDSALYLCASSLTQGRSYEQYFGPGTRLTVT.

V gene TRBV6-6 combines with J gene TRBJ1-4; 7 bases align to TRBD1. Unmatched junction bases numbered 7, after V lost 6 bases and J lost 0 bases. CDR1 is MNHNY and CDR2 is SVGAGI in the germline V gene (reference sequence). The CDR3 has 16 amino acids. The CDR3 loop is CASSGRQGATNEKLFF. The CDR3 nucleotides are TGTGCCAGCAGCGGTCGACAGGGCGCAACTAATGAAAAACTGTTTTTT.

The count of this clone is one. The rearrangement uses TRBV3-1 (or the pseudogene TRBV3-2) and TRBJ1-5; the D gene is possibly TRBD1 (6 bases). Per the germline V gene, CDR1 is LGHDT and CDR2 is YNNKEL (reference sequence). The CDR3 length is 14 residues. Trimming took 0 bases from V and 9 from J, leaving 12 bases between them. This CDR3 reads CASSQDRGRGPQHF. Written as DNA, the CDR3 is TGTGCCAGCAGCCAAGACAGGGGTCGCGGGCCCCAGCATTTT.

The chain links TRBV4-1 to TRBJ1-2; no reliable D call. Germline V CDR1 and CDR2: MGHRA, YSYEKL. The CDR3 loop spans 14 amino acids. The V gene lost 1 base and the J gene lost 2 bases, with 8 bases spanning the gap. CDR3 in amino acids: CASSQVGGNYGYTF. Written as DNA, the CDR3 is TGCGCCAGCAGCCAAGTAGGAGGGAACTATGGCTACACCTTC.

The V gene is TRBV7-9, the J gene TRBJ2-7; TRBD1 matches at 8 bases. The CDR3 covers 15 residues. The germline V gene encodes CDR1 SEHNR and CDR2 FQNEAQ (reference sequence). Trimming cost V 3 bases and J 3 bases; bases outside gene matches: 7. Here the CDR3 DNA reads TGTGCCAGCAGCTTTACAGGGGGGAAAAACTACGAGCAGTACTTC. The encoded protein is CASSFTGGKNYEQYF. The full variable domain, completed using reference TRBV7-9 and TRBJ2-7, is DTGVSQNPRHKITKRGQNVTFRCDPISEHNRLYWYRQTLGQGPEFLTYFQNEAQLEKSRLLSDRFSAERPKGSFSTLEIQRTEQGDSAMYLCASSFTGGKNYEQYFGPGTRLTVT.

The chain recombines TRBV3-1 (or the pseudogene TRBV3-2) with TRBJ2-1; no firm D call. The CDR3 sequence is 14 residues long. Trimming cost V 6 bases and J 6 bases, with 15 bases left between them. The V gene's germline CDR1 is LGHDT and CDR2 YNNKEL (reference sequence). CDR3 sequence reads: CASRNTGLGNEQFF. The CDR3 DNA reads TGTGCCAGCAGGAACACGGGTTTGGGCAATGAGCAGTTCTTC.

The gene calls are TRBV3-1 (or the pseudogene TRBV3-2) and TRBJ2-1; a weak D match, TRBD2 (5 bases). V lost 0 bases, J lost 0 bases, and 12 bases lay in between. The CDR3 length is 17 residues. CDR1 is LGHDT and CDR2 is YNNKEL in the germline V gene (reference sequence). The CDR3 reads CASSQDLGGPSYNEQFF. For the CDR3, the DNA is TGTGCCAGCAGCCAAGATCTGGGCGGGCCCTCCTACAATGAGCAGTTCTTC.